The next 28 T cell receptor beta chains were all read from a single sample in a study of cytomegalovirus exposure and HLA in healthy donors. The PCR contained 60 Vbeta and 13 Jbeta primers. Some clones are missing from TCRdb's copy, which holds only in-frame ones; the method was immunoSEQ multiplex PCR. The sample yields fewer than 110,000 clones, less than 85% seen once. Input material: PBMCs. The receptors originated from a man in his late teens or twenties in good health and CMV-seronegative.

V usage is TRBV5-5 and J usage is TRBJ2-3; TRBD2 agrees at 8 bases. The CDR3 consists of 16 residues. After removal of 0 bases from V and 0 bases from J, the junction contained 3 bases not matched to a gene. Germline V gene sequence: CDR1 SGHKS, CDR2 YYEKEE (reference sequence). The CDR3 region is CASSLGSGGSTDTQYF. The CDR3 bases are TGTGCCAGCAGCTTGGGGAGCGGGGGTAGCACAGATACGCAGTATTTT.

The chain couples TRBV18 to TRBJ2-2, with a tentative D call TRBD2 (5 bases). Germline V lookup: CDR1 KGHSH, CDR2 LQKENI. Trimming stripped 2 bases from V and 2 bases from J, with 6 bases between. CDR3 size: 14 residues. The CDR3 protein is CASSPGRNTGELFF. The CDR3 region has the DNA TGTGCCAGCTCACCAGGGAGAAACACCGGGGAGCTGTTTTTT.

J is TRBJ1-1 and V is TRBV7-8; 9 bases fit TRBD1. Looked up from germline, CDR1 is SGHVS and CDR2 is FQNEAQ. The CDR3 consists of 16 residues. J gave up 5 bases and V 4 bases, and 11 bases lay outside the gene matches. Written as DNA, the CDR3 is TGTGCCAGCAGCTCAGTAGGTGGGACAGGGAAGACTGAAGCTTTCTTT. Translated: CASSSVGGTGKTEAFF.

The chain carries TRBV4-3 and TRBJ1-5; TRBD1 might be the D (5 bases). Trimming cost V 3 bases and J 9 bases, with 21 bases left between them. The CDR3 contains 16 residues. Germline assignment: CDR1 LGHNA and CDR2 YSLEER. The CDR3 region has the DNA TGCGCCAGCAGCCAGACGGTCGGGCAGGGTTCCCGGCCCCAGCATTTT. Its protein product is CASSQTVGQGSRPQHF.

This clone was seen only a few times. The chain is built from TRBV2 and TRBJ1-2, with TRBD1 as a possible D gene (5 bases). With 4 bases removed from V and 8 bases from J, the gap between germline ends came to 11 bases. From germline, CDR1 is SNHLY and CDR2 FYNNEI. This CDR3 is built from 12 residues. For the CDR3, the DNA is TGTGCCAGCAGTGTAAGACAGTCCGGCTACACCTTC. Translating gives CASSVRQSGYTF.

The chain uses TRBV14 and TRBJ1-1, with D possibly TRBD1 on 6 matching bases. CDR3 length: 15 amino acids. Germline V gene lookup returns CDR1 SGHDN and CDR2 FVKESK. V dropped 4 bases and J dropped 0 bases, with 12 bases sitting between them. CDR3 DNA sequence: TGTGCCAGCAGCCGGATAACAGGGCTGAACACTGAAGCTTTCTTT. Translated, it gives CASSRITGLNTEAFF.

This sequence joins TRBV7-6 and TRBJ2-1; D is perhaps TRBD1 (6 bases). This CDR3 contains 17 residues. Germline assignment: CDR1 SGHVS and CDR2 FNYEAQ. V lost 5 bases and J lost 4, with 21 bases in between. CDR3 bases: TGTGCCAGCAGCCTACAATCGACAGGAACGAGATACAATGAGCAGTTCTTC. Its translation: CASSLQSTGTRYNEQFF.

V usage is TRBV14 and J usage is TRBJ2-7; TRBD2 matches at 9 bases. The CDR3 covers 13 residues. With V trimmed by 6 bases and J by 7 bases, 7 bases remained unmatched. Germline V gives CDR1 SGHDN, CDR2 FVKESK. CDR3 in DNA: TGTGCCAGCAGACCAAATCTAGCGGGGGAGCAGTACTTC. Translating it yields CASRPNLAGEQYF.

J is TRBJ2-3 and V is TRBV7-3; the D gene is possibly TRBD1 (5 bases). Trimming pared 5 bases from V and 3 bases from J, leaving 12 bases between. Germline-derived CDR1 and CDR2 are SGHTA and FQGTGA. This CDR3 comprises 14 residues. CDR3 nucleotides: TGTGCCAGCAGCCGACAGTCCGAGACAGATACGCAGTATTTT. Protein: CASSRQSETDTQYF.

The gene calls are TRBV16 and TRBJ1-6; 9 bases are shared with TRBD1. Germline-derived CDR1 and CDR2 are KGHSY and FQNENV. With V trimmed by 2 bases and J by 7 bases, 6 bases remained unmatched. The CDR3 is 16 residues long. The CDR3 sequence: CASSQDTGQGNSPLHF. CDR3 coding DNA: TGTGCCAGCAGCCAAGATACGGGACAGGGAAATTCACCCCTCCACTTT.

This clone was seen ten or more times. The chain joins TRBV5-5 to TRBJ1-1; D is unresolved. V gave up 3 bases and J gave up 0 bases, with 6 bases separating them. The CDR3 consists of 13 residues. Germline V gives CDR1 SGHKS, CDR2 YYEKEE (reference sequence). CDR3 protein: CASSWAMNTEAFF. CDR3 sequence (DNA): TGTGCCAGCAGCTGGGCTATGAACACTGAAGCTTTCTTT.

The chain combines TRBV4-2 with TRBJ1-6; 11 bases fit TRBD1. There are 14 residues in the CDR3. Germline V CDR1 and CDR2: LGHNA, YNFKEQ. Trimming removed 5 bases from V and 12 bases from J; junction bases left unmatched: 6. The DNA of the CDR3 is TGTGCCAGCAGCACCGGGACAGGGGGGCGACCCCTCCACTTT. Translation gives CASSTGTGGRPLHF.

V usage is TRBV7-6 and J usage is TRBJ1-1; perhaps TRBD1 as D (5 bases). CDR3 size: 16 residues. V lost 5 bases, J lost 2 bases, and 18 bases lay in between. Germline V gene sequence: CDR1 SGHVS, CDR2 FNYEAQ. CDR3 sequence reads: CASSDPTRQTNTEAFF. For the CDR3, the DNA is TGTGCCAGCAGCGACCCTACTCGACAGACCAACACTGAAGCTTTCTTT.

This sequence joins TRBV9 and TRBJ2-2; possibly TRBD1 for D (5 bases). V shed 0 bases and J shed 6 bases, with 6 bases lying between them. The CDR3 is made up of 13 amino acids. Looked up from germline, CDR1 is SGDLS and CDR2 is YYNGEE. CDR3 coding DNA: TGTGCCAGCAGCGTAGAAGGGGCCGGGGAGCTGTTTTTT. It codes for CASSVEGAGELFF.

The gene calls are TRBV6-6 and TRBJ2-7, with 8 bases identical to TRBD1. J lost 2 bases, V lost 5 bases, and 8 bases had no gene match. The CDR3 runs to 15 residues. CDR1 is MNHNY and CDR2 is SVGAGI in the germline V gene (reference sequence). The DNA of the CDR3 is TGTGCCAGCAGTACCATCGGACAGGGAGCCTACGAGCAGTACTTC. Residues: CASSTIGQGAYEQYF.

In DNA form, the CDR3 reads TGTGCCAGCAGCCACCGGGACACCTACAATGAGCAGTTCTTC. This translates into CASSHRDTYNEQFF. The genes are TRBV14 and TRBJ2-1; D perhaps matches TRBD1 (6 bases). CDR1 is SGHDN and CDR2 is FVKESK in the germline V gene. CDR3 size: 14 residues. V was trimmed by 3 bases and J by 2 bases, leaving 8 bases between them.

The V gene is TRBV9, the J gene TRBJ2-2, with D possibly TRBD2 on 5 matching bases. Per the germline V gene, CDR1 is SGDLS and CDR2 is YYNGEE. The CDR3 consists of 15 residues. The V end was cut by 0 bases, the J end by 4 bases, with 10 bases between. CDR3 loop: CASSVAPGFTGELFF. The DNA for the CDR3 is TGTGCCAGCAGCGTAGCGCCGGGGTTCACCGGGGAGCTGTTTTTT.

This CDR3 is CASSLATDRTREKLFF. The CDR3 DNA is TGTGCCAGCAGCTTAGCGACCGACAGGACCCGCGAAAAACTGTTTTTT. This rearrangement joins TRBV7-2 to TRBJ1-4; D is possibly TRBD1 (6 bases). Germline assignment: CDR1 SGHTA and CDR2 FQGNSA. The ends were cut back, 0 bases at V and 8 bases at J, with 16 bases in the middle. CDR3 length: 16 amino acids.

J is TRBJ2-2 and V is TRBV14, with TRBD1 as a possible D gene (5 bases). V was trimmed by 3 bases and J by 1 base, leaving 6 bases between them. The germline V gene encodes CDR1 SGHDN and CDR2 FVKESK. The CDR3 has 14 amino acids. The CDR3 DNA sequence: TGTGCCAGCAGCCATAGGGGGAACACCGGGGAGCTGTTTTTT. Residues: CASSHRGNTGELFF. Drawing the rest from reference TRBV14 and TRBJ2-2, the complete variable domain is EAGVTQFPSHSVIEKGQTVTLRCDPISGHDNLYWYRRVMGKEIKFLLHFVKESKQDESGMPNNRFLAERTGGTYSTLKVQPAELEDSGVYFCASSHRGNTGELFFGEGSRLTVL.

A remark on this clone: The same CDR3 can be traced to other DNA sequences in this sample. The V call is TRBV2, the J call TRBJ2-5; 12 nucleotides agree with TRBD2. Per germline, CDR1 SNHLY and CDR2 FYNNEI. The CDR3 sequence is 15 residues long. V lost 6 bases and J lost 3; bases outside the gene matches: 5. The CDR3 reads CASRGTSGLEETQYF. The CDR3 nucleotides are TGTGCCAGCAGAGGGACTAGCGGGTTAGAAGAGACCCAGTACTTC.

This sequence joins TRBV11-3 and TRBJ2-2; the D gene is possibly TRBD2 (6 bases). Germline CDR1 is SGHNT and CDR2 is YENEEA. CDR3 length: 15 residues. V was cut by 5 bases and J by 8 bases, with 18 bases left in between. The CDR3 sequence is CASSPTATSSGELFF. DNA for the CDR3: TGTGCCAGCAGCCCCACCGCGACTAGTAGTGGGGAGCTGTTTTTT.

This clone appeared many times. The same CDR3 is also encoded by other DNA sequences in this sample. The chain recombines TRBV4-2 with TRBJ2-1; possibly TRBD2 for D (6 bases). Germline-derived CDR1 and CDR2 are LGHNA and YNFKEQ. Trimming removed 0 bases at V and 5 bases at J, with 14 bases between. The CDR3 is 16 residues long. The CDR3 DNA reads TGTGCCAGCAGCCAAGAGGAGGGGCAGGGAGACAATGAGCAGTTCTTC. It encodes CASSQEEGQGDNEQFF.

The chain recombines TRBV7-9 with TRBJ1-2; 8 nucleotides match TRBD1. CDR1 is SEHNR, CDR2 FQNEAQ, per germline (reference sequence). CDR3 size: 15 residues. Unmatched junction bases numbered 10, after V lost 5 bases and J lost 5 bases. The CDR3 loop reads CASSAGDRKLYGYTF. The CDR3 DNA sequence: TGTGCCAGCAGCGCCGGGGACAGGAAACTGTATGGCTACACCTTC.

This sequence joins TRBV4-2 and TRBJ1-6; D call uncertain. V gave up 0 bases and J gave up 6 bases, with 12 bases separating them. This CDR3 spans 16 amino acids. CDR1 and CDR2 (germline): LGHNA, YNFKEQ. The CDR3 sequence: CASSQDGPHSNSPLHF. The CDR3 DNA reads as TGTGCCAGCAGCCAAGATGGTCCGCACTCTAATTCACCCCTCCACTTT.

V is TRBV7-6 and J is TRBJ2-6; 10 bases are shared with TRBD2. V was clipped by 2 bases and J by 0 bases; unmatched bases: 1. Germline loops: CDR1 SGHVS, CDR2 FNYEAQ. This CDR3 has 17 residues. This CDR3 is CASSLPSGGSGANVLTF. The CDR3 DNA reads as TGTGCCAGCAGCTTACCTAGCGGGGGCTCTGGGGCCAACGTCCTGACTTTC.

The V and J genes are TRBV4-2 and TRBJ2-3, with 7 bases fitting TRBD2. CDR1 and CDR2 from the germline V gene are LGHNA and YNFKEQ. J gave up 1 base and V 4 bases, and 8 bases lay outside the gene matches. The CDR3 sequence is 16 residues long. CDR3 sequence (DNA): TGTGCCAGCAGCCCTAGACTAGCTGATGGCACAGATACGCAGTATTTT. Its protein is CASSPRLADGTDTQYF.

This clone was seen a single time. The chain recombines TRBV9 with TRBJ1-2, with TRBD1 identical over 10 bases. Germline V gene lookup returns CDR1 SGDLS and CDR2 YYNGEE. V dropped 3 bases and J dropped 7; count of bases not matched to a gene: 6. CDR3 size: 14 residues. The CDR3 sequence: CASSDGGQGFGYTF. The CDR3 DNA reads TGTGCCAGCAGCGACGGGGGACAGGGGTTTGGCTACACCTTC.

The chain couples TRBV10-1 to TRBJ2-7, with D perhaps TRBD1 (8 bases). CDR1 and CDR2 from the germline V gene are WNHNN and SYGVQD (reference sequence). With 6 bases removed from V and 4 bases from J, the gap between germline ends came to 19 bases. There are 15 residues in the CDR3. This CDR3 is CASSLMTGEGYEQYF. CDR3 coding DNA: TGCGCCAGCAGCCTAATGACAGGGGAGGGATACGAGCAGTACTTC.